This T cell receptor (beta chain) came from a study of blood T cell dynamics during melanoma immunotherapy. Method: immunoSEQ multiplex PCR; TCRdb's copy keeps in-frame clones and lacks some. Among approximately 14,000 clones listed, 80% to 95% were seen once. Time point specified: week 3, after first cycle of checkpoint inhibitor. CDR1 is SGHDT, CDR2 YYEEEE, per germline. The CDR3 totals 13 residues. The V end was cut by 2 bases, the J end by 4 bases, with 9 bases between. The TCR comes from a human donor with melanoma. The V and J genes are TRBV5-6 and TRBJ1-1, with D uncertain. Material: blood, obtained from a patient treated with checkpoint blockade. The CDR3 region has the DNA TGTGCCAGCAGCTTCCGGGCAGGCACTGAAGCTTTCTTT. Translation: CASSFRAGTEAFF.